This note documents a single T cell receptor (beta chain) sequence. Its antigen is undetermined. These data come from a study of Ad26.COV2.S vaccination and SARS-CoV-2 variants. Overall study: Once, or twice with 56 days between doses, Ad26.COV2.S was given intramuscularly. Study results and limitations: Vaccine and placebo groups showed comparable non-spike TCR breadth.

Produced via immunoSEQ multiplex PCR; TCRdb's table is partial and in-frame only. This table has approximately 500,000 clones, approximately 90% appearing once. Indicated treatment: 15 to 20 received Ad26.COV2.S at low or high dose, single or two shots; about 5 received placebo; per-sample allocation not given. Samples were taken on day 63 after the first vaccine or placebo injection. Boston provided a donor who was an adult aged 18-55 years. Wuhan-strain SARS-CoV-2 spike was expressed by the Ad26 vector that made up the vaccine. Germline V gene lookup returns CDR1 LNHDA and CDR2 SQIVND (reference sequence). This CDR3 comprises 17 residues. Trimming cost V 2 bases and J 5 bases; bases outside gene matches: 7.

The chain joins TRBV19 to TRBJ2-5; 14 nucleotides match TRBD2. Here the sequenced sample was peripheral blood, taken in a trial of Ad26.COV2.S vaccine versus placebo. The sequence came from a person between 18 and 65 years old who received the Ad26.COV2.S COVID-19 vaccine or a placebo. CDR3 region: CASSIRTSGRLEETQYF. The CDR3 DNA reads as TGTGCCAGTAGTATAAGGACTAGCGGGAGGTTGGAGGAGACCCAGTACTTC.